This T cell receptor beta chain was profiled in a study of blood T cells in healthy people across ages. For the second PCR, which ran for 7 to 11 cycles, a sample-barcoded 5' primer and a J-beta primer mix were used. Via MiXCR, TCRdb re-called the 5' RACE reads, giving one row per CDR3 protein. The sample yields fewer than 900,000 distinct CDR3 sequences, approximately 39% seen once. This clonotype occurred a few times. Total RNA, at least 5.5 micrograms per sample, came from PBMCs. CDR1 and CDR2 from the germline V gene are MDHEN and SYDVKM. Trimming left V 4 bases short and J 4 bases short, with 20 bases between. The CDR3 covers 17 residues.

Sample: blood. V gene TRBV28 combines with J gene TRBJ2-1; D remains unclear. The sequence was collected from a woman in her sixties or seventies in good health. The CDR3 sequence: CASSSPSSPNLYNEQFF. Written as DNA, the CDR3 is TGTGCCAGCAGTTCTCCCAGTTCACCCAACCTATACAATGAGCAGTTCTTC.